The 17 T cell receptor beta chains listed next were all sequenced from one sample in a study of beta chain features in type 1 diabetes. General study findings and limits: Type 1 diabetes patients had moderately but significantly shorter TCRB CDR3s in all four CD4+ subsets.

The isolated RNA, all of it, was reverse transcribed, so expressed TCRB transcripts were what got sequenced. Some clones are missing from TCRdb's copy, which holds only in-frame ones; the method was immunoSEQ multiplex PCR. The table has roughly 700,000 clones, around 15% seen once. Antigens for these TCRs are unknown. The specimen was naive CD4+ T cells from blood. These TCRs come from a man aged 18 to 35 with type 1 diabetes.

The gene calls are TRBV4-2 and TRBJ1-4; D is undetermined. The germline CDR1 and CDR2 sequences are LGHNA and YNFKEQ. Trimming pared 7 bases from V and 0 bases from J, leaving 6 bases between. This CDR3 comprises 13 residues. CDR3 bases: TGTGCCAGCACAGGAACAACTAATGAAAAACTGTTTTTT. It encodes CASTGTTNEKLFF.

This clone was detected a few times. The chain carries TRBV30 and TRBJ1-4, with D unclear. The CDR3 is 13 amino acids. Per the germline V gene, CDR1 is GTSNPN and CDR2 is SVGIG (reference sequence). Trimming pared 7 bases from V and 0 bases from J, leaving 9 bases between. CDR3 sequence reads: CALAGTTNEKLFF. The CDR3 DNA sequence: TGTGCCTTGGCGGGGACAACTAATGAAAAACTGTTTTTT.

The J gene is TRBJ1-1, the V gene TRBV5-1, with D possibly being TRBD1 (5 bases). The V gene's germline CDR1 is SGHRS and CDR2 YFSETQ. CDR3 length: 16 residues. V lost 4 bases to trimming and J lost 0 bases, with 16 bases between them. The CDR3 here is CASSPRVQGLNTEAFF. The CDR3 DNA reads as TGCGCCAGCAGCCCGCGAGTTCAGGGCTTGAACACTGAAGCTTTCTTT.

The chain joins TRBV7-9 to TRBJ1-6, with D perhaps TRBD1 (6 bases). The CDR3 covers 15 residues. V was trimmed by 8 bases and J by 8 bases, leaving 19 bases between them. Germline CDR1 and CDR2: SEHNR and FQNEAQ (reference sequence). The CDR3 spells CASRPSGDTYSPLHF. In nucleotides, the CDR3 is TGTGCCAGCCGCCCCTCCGGGGACACATATTCACCCCTCCACTTT.

This clone was observed a handful of times. This chain joins TRBV23-1 and TRBJ1-1; D may be TRBD1 (5 bases). TRBV23-1 is known as an ORF, though its function is uncertain. Deletions cut 4 bases from V and 6 bases from J, with 18 bases between. The CDR3 has 15 amino acids. The CDR3 DNA follows: TGCGCCAGCAGTCCCTCCAACCGAGGGGTCCCTGAAGCTTTCTTT. Protein product: CASSPSNRGVPEAFF.

The chain uses TRBV6-5 and TRBJ2-3; 8 bases are shared with TRBD2. Germline V gives CDR1 MNHEY, CDR2 SVGAGI. V gave up 4 bases and J gave up 1 base; unmatched junction bases: 7. The CDR3 runs 16 residues. This chain's CDR3 is CASSSTGTRGTDTQYF. The CDR3 DNA is TGTGCCAGCAGTTCGACCGGGACTAGGGGCACAGATACGCAGTATTTT.

The chain has TRBV6-1 and TRBJ1-2, with 7 bases lining up with TRBD1. The CDR3 has 14 residues. Germline CDR1 MNHNS, CDR2 SASEGT. The J segment lost 2 bases and the V segment lost 7 bases, leaving 7 bases of the junction unmatched. The CDR3 nucleotides read TGTGCCAGCATCAAGTCGACAGGGAACTATGGCTACACCTTC. Its protein is CASIKSTGNYGYTF.

The V and J genes are TRBV2 and TRBJ1-2, with unresolved D. CDR3 length equals 14 residues. CDR1 SNHLY and CDR2 FYNNEI come from the germline V gene. Deletions cut 4 bases from V and 2 bases from J, with 11 bases between. CDR3 loop: CASSALGINYGYTF. As DNA, the CDR3 is TGTGCCAGCAGTGCTCTGGGTATCAACTATGGCTACACCTTC.

This clone was picked up a small number of times. The chain's CDR3 is CASSSLSDMNTEAFF. The CDR3 DNA reads as TGTGCCAGCAGCTCGCTCAGTGACATGAACACTGAAGCTTTCTTT. This chain connects TRBV5-6 to TRBJ1-1; the D is unclear. This CDR3 comprises 15 residues. Trimming removed 3 bases at V and 0 bases at J, with 12 bases between. Germline CDR1 and CDR2: SGHDT and YYEEEE.

This clone came up a few times. This chain links TRBV27 with TRBJ2-5; the D gene is possibly TRBD1 (6 bases). The CDR3 is 15 residues long. CDR1 and CDR2 (germline): MNHEY, SMNVEV (reference sequence). V lost 5 bases and J lost 5, with 18 bases in between. CDR3 amino acids: CASSILGQAQETQYF. DNA of the CDR3: TGTGCCAGCAGTATCTTGGGACAAGCGCAGGAGACCCAGTACTTC.

This clone was counted only a few times. The rearrangement links TRBV7-9 to TRBJ1-2; D is unclear. The germline V and J ends were trimmed by 1 base and 12 bases, with 12 bases remaining between them. Germline V gene data show CDR1 as SEHNR and CDR2 as FQNEAQ (reference sequence). The CDR3 has 12 amino acids. The CDR3 here is CASSLVPAGDTF. The CDR3 DNA follows: TGTGCCAGCAGCTTAGTCCCAGCCGGGGACACCTTC.

The chain joins TRBV2 to TRBJ2-7; D unresolved. The CDR3 is 14 amino acids. Germline V CDR1 and CDR2: SNHLY, FYNNEI. Trimming pared 4 bases from V and 3 bases from J, leaving 13 bases between. The DNA of the CDR3 is TGTGCCAGCAGTGTTATCAGATCCGACTACGAGCAGTACTTC. Encoded protein: CASSVIRSDYEQYF.

The sample holds a few counts of this clone. The CDR3 nucleotides are TGTGCCAGTAGCCCTATGTCGGGGGATGGTGGCTACACCTTC. Protein sequence: CASSPMSGDGGYTF. The rearrangement uses TRBV19 and TRBJ1-2, with D perhaps TRBD1 (5 bases). In germline, CDR1 is LNHDA, CDR2 SQIVND (reference sequence). CDR3 length equals 14 residues. V lost 6 bases and J 7 bases, leaving 18 bases between the germline ends.

The genes are TRBV30 and TRBJ2-3, with D unresolved. CDR3 length: 16 amino acids. The germline gives CDR1 GTSNPN, CDR2 SVGIG (reference sequence). Trimming took 4 bases from V and 1 from J, leaving 18 bases between them. This CDR3 reads CAWISFPGLRTDTQYF. The CDR3 bases are TGTGCCTGGATTAGCTTCCCCGGGCTCCGCACAGATACGCAGTATTTT.

V and J are TRBV29-1 and TRBJ2-5; tentatively, D is TRBD2 (6 bases). The J call may be in error: the DNA end matches TRBJ2-7 better. The CDR3 extends over 12 amino acids. The germline V gene has CDR1 SQVTM and CDR2 ANQGSEA. The CDR3 loop is CSVGGWGYEQYF. The CDR3 DNA reads TGCAGCGTGGGAGGATGGGGGTACGAGCAGTACTTC.

In regard to this clone: The germline gene is not matched at one end of the junction; a read error may be the cause. J is TRBJ2-7 and V is TRBV7-7, with TRBD1 as a possible D gene (6 bases). Germline-derived CDR1 and CDR2 are SSHAT and FNYEAQ (reference sequence). The CDR3 has 14 residues. As DNA, the CDR3 is TGTGCTAGCAGCACCGGGACACCTAACTACGAGCAGTACTTC. Translation gives CASSTGTPNYEQYF.

The chain has TRBV2 and TRBJ2-1; D gene uncertain. Germline V gene data show CDR1 as SNHLY and CDR2 as FYNNEI. The CDR3 consists of 13 residues. V dropped 0 bases and J dropped 4 bases, with 4 bases sitting between them. The CDR3 DNA reads as TGTGCCAGCAGTGAAGCCAGTTACAATGAGCAGTTCTTC. It is translated as CASSEASYNEQFF.